Below are 13 T cell receptor beta chains sequenced from a single sample in a study of shared clonotypes between healthy human individuals. Sequenced by immunoSEQ multiplex PCR; TCRdb stores in-frame clones only, minus some. The data show about 2 million clones, 85% to 95% seen once. The material sequenced was naive CD4+ T cells sorted from blood. The subset is: CD45RA+ positively selected. Receptors were obtained from a man aged 18 to 35 in good health.

J is TRBJ1-4 and V is TRBV7-9; D is uncertain. Germline CDR1 reads SEHNR; CDR2 reads FQNEAQ (reference sequence). The CDR3 has 16 residues. The V end was cut by 3 bases, the J end by 0 bases, with 11 bases between. The CDR3 reads CASSFMGLATNEKLFF. The CDR3 DNA reads TGTGCCAGCAGCTTCATGGGCCTTGCAACTAATGAAAAACTGTTTTTT.

With regard to this clone: The sample carries other DNA sequences with the same CDR3. The V gene is TRBV28, the J gene TRBJ1-1; no clear D gene. CDR1 is MDHEN and CDR2 is SYDVKM in the germline V gene. The CDR3 consists of 11 residues. Trimming cost V 1 base and J 4 bases, with 1 base left between them. The CDR3: CASSLFTEAFF. The CDR3 DNA reads as TGTGCCAGCAGTTTATTCACTGAAGCTTTCTTT.

The rearrangement links TRBV7-2 to TRBJ1-1; 7 bases are a match to TRBD1. This CDR3 spans 15 amino acids. Per the germline V gene, CDR1 is SGHTA and CDR2 is FQGNSA. Unmatched junction bases numbered 7, after V lost 6 bases and J lost 0 bases. CDR3 bases: TGTGCCAGCAGTCAAGCGACAGGGTTGAACACTGAAGCTTTCTTT. Its protein product is CASSQATGLNTEAFF. The full variable domain, rest sourced from reference TRBV7-2 and TRBJ1-1, is GAGVSQSPSNKVTEKGKDVELRCDPISGHTALYWYRQSLGQGLEFLIYFQGNSAPDKSGLPSDRFSAERTGGSVSTLTIQRTQQEDSAVYLCASSQATGLNTEAFFGQGTRLTVV.

This chain links TRBV30 with TRBJ1-1; D not certain. V dropped 2 bases and J dropped 3 bases, with 19 bases sitting between them. Germline values: CDR1 GTSNPN, CDR2 SVGIG (reference sequence). CDR3 length equals 16 residues. Here the CDR3 reads CAWSPPRRVSDTEAFF. The CDR3 DNA reads TGTGCCTGGAGTCCCCCCCGGCGGGTTTCGGACACTGAAGCTTTCTTT.

DNA of the CDR3: TGCGCCAGCTGCGTTGGGTCCCTAGAGACCCAGTACTTC. The encoded protein is CASCVGSLETQYF. The chain is built from TRBV5-1 and TRBJ2-5; D remains ambiguous. V dropped 7 bases and J dropped 4 bases, with 14 bases sitting between them. This CDR3 region has 13 residues. The germline V gene has CDR1 SGHRS and CDR2 YFSETQ.

This clone has only a few counts. The chain couples TRBV30 to TRBJ1-1; no clear D. CDR1 GTSNPN and CDR2 SVGIG come from the germline V gene (reference sequence). Between the trimmed V and J ends, which lost 1 base and 2 bases, there was a span of 5 bases. This CDR3 contains 12 residues. The CDR3: CAWSGINTEAFF. The CDR3 nucleotides read TGTGCCTGGAGTGGGATAAACACTGAAGCTTTCTTT.

The chain uses TRBV5-4 and TRBJ2-5, with TRBD1 matching over 10 bases. CDR3 length: 15 residues. The ends lost 6 bases at V and 4 bases at J; junction bases unmatched: 9. Germline V gives CDR1 SGHNT, CDR2 YYREEE (reference sequence). The CDR3 here is CASTRGQGSRETQYF. The CDR3 DNA reads TGTGCCAGCACCCGGGGACAGGGGAGCCGAGAGACCCAGTACTTC.

The V gene is TRBV6-1, the J gene TRBJ2-7, with TRBD2 as a possible D gene (7 bases). The CDR3 is made up of 15 amino acids. V dropped 4 bases and J dropped 3 bases, with 16 bases sitting between them. The V gene's germline CDR1 is MNHNS and CDR2 SASEGT. The CDR3 region is CASSGSGTSYYEQYF. In nucleotides, the CDR3 is TGTGCCAGCAGTGGAAGCGGGACATCTTACTACGAGCAGTACTTC.

The gene calls are TRBV5-4 and TRBJ2-4; D not certain. CDR3 length equals 15 residues. V lost 4 bases to trimming and J lost 3 bases, with 14 bases between them. Germline V lookup: CDR1 SGHNT, CDR2 YYREEE (reference sequence). CDR3 sequence reads: CASSQYNLGKNIQYF. CDR3 coding DNA: TGTGCCAGCAGCCAATATAATCTGGGCAAAAACATTCAGTACTTC.

With regard to this clone: The same CDR3 can be traced to other DNA sequences in this sample. This sequence joins TRBV4-1 and TRBJ2-7, with 7 bases lining up with TRBD1. V lost 3 bases and J lost 2; bases outside the gene matches: 4. Germline-derived CDR1 and CDR2 are MGHRA and YSYEKL. The CDR3 consists of 14 residues. The CDR3 protein is CASSQGQGAYEQYF. The CDR3 DNA reads as TGCGCCAGCAGCCAGGGCCAGGGGGCCTACGAGCAGTACTTC.

This chain uses TRBV25-1 with TRBJ2-5; D is possibly TRBD2 (5 bases). The CDR3 sequence is 14 residues long. V was trimmed by 6 bases and J by 4 bases, leaving 15 bases between them. Germline CDR1 and CDR2: MGHDK and SYGVNS. The CDR3 spells CASSPTGKGETQYF. CDR3 coding DNA: TGTGCCAGCAGCCCAACGGGAAAGGGAGAGACCCAGTACTTC.

This clone has a single count. The chain carries TRBV4-1 and TRBJ2-7, with 11 bases identical to TRBD2. The CDR3 is 16 residues long. With 4 bases clipped from V and 2 bases from J, the junction kept 7 bases outside the gene matches. Looked up from germline, CDR1 is MGHRA and CDR2 is YSYEKL. For the CDR3, the DNA is TGCGCCAGCAGCCGGAGTTTAGCGGGGGGGCCCTACGAGCAGTACTTC. Amino acids: CASSRSLAGGPYEQYF.

The DNA of the CDR3 is TGTGCCAGCAGCGTAGGGGGACAGGGAGTCCTAGCGGGTATCACAGATACGCAGTATTTT. Translating gives CASSVGGQGVLAGITDTQYF. The chain has TRBV9 and TRBJ2-3; a weak D match, TRBD1 (9 bases). The CDR3 contains 20 residues. Germline V gene sequence: CDR1 SGDLS, CDR2 YYNGEE. Trimming removed 0 bases at V and 2 bases at J, with 25 bases between.